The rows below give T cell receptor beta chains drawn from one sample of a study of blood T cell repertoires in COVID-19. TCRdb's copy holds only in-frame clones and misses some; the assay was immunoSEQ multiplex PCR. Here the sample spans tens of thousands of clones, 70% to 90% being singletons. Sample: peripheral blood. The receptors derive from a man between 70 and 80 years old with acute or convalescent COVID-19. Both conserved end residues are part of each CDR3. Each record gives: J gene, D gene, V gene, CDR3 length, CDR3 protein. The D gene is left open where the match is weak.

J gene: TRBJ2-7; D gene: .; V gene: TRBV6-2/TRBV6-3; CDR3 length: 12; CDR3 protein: CASSYRQGLVYF
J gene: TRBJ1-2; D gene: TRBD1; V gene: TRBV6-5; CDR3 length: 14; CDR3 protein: CASRVGQGNYGYTF
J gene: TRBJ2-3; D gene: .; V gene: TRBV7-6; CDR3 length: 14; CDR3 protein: CASSLIPGTDTQYF
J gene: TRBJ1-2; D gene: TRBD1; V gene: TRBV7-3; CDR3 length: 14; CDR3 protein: CASSLTGQGYGYTF
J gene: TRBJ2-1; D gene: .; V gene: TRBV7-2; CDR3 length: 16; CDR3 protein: CASSFRRGGGYNEQFF
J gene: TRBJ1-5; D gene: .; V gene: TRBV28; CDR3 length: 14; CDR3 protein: CASSTDSRSGPQHF
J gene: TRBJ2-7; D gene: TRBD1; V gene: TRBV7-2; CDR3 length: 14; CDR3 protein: CASSLRPQGEEQYF
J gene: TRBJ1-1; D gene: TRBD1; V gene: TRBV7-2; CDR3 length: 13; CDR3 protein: CASSDRGKEEAFF
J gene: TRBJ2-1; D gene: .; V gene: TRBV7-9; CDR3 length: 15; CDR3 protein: CASSFTGEYRNEQFF
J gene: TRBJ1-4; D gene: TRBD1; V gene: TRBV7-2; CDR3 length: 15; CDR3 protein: CASSPWTGGGEKLFF
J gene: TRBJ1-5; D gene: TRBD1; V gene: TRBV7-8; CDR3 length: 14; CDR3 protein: CASSSTGYPQPQHF
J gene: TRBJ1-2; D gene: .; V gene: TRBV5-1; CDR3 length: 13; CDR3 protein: CASTQGTYYGYTF
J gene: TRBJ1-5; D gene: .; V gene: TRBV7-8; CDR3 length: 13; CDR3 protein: CASSQDSYQPQHF
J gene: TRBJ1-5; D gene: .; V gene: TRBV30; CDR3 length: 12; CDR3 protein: CAWSKGVQPQHF
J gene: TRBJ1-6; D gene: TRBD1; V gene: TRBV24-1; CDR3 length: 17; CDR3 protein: CATSDLRRDSGNSPLHF
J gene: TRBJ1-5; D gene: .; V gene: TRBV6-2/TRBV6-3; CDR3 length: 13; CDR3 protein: CASSYGRAQPQHF
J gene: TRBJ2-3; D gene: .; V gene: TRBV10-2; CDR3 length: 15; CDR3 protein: CASSLLDYSTDTQYF
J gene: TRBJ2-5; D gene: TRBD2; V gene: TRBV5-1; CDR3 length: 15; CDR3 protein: CASSLGRGADETQYF
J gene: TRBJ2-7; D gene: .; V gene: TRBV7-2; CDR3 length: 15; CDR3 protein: CASSLASDGAYEQYF
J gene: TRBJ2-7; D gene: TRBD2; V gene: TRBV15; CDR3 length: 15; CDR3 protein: CATSSSGGGPYEQYF
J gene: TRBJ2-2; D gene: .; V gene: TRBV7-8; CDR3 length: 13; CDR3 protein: CAMLEGNTGELFF
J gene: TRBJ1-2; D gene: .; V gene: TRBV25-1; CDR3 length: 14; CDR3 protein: CASSGFGQGNGYTF
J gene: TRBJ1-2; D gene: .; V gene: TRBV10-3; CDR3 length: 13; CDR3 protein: CAISQQANYGYTF
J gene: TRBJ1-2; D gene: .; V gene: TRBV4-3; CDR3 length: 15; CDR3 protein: CASSQDRGIGYGYTF
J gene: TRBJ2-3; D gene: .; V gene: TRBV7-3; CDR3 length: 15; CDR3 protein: CASSLIGGVTDTQYF
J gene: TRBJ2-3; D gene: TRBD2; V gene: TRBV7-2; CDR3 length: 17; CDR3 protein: CASSSQGGAGGPDTQYF
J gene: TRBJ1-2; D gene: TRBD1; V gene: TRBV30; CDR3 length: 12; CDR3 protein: CAWKTGRGGYTF
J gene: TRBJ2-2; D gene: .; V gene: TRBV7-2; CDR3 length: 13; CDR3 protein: CASSLFDTGELFF